This entry concerns a single T cell receptor beta chain. The antigen this receptor binds is unknown. Base quality data are lacking; no much larger clone is found one base away. The immunoSEQ Assay was used to immunosequence TCRbeta CDR3 regions from genomic DNA. Before high-throughput sequencing, the genomic DNA was amplified using bias-controlled multiplex PCR. The source study handled its data this way. To quantify the absolute abundance of each unique TCRbeta CDR3 region, the sequences were collapsed and filtered. Clonality, defined as 1 minus Pielou's evenness, was calculated using only productive rearrangements. A previously published method was used to identify clones with significantly greater frequencies in on-treatment samples than in baseline samples. As stored in TCRdb, this immuneACCESS dataset retains in-frame rearrangements with V and J assigned. A fraction of the clones does not appear; measured against another copy, unresolved V genes explain less than half of the discrepancy, and the remainder lacks a known reason. From that table come the V and J calls and clone size; the DNA was used to work out D and trimming. Counted in this sample were 34,000 or so clones; more than 70% of them appeared once. Around 19% of the sample is held by the ten biggest clonotypes.

The data derive from a study of sequential checkpoint blockade in melanoma (dated by TCRdb to the late 2010s). Background on the whole study: Patients were assigned by 1:1 randomization to either first-line nivolumab followed by ipilimumab (arm A) or ipilimumab followed by nivolumab (arm B). Maintenance nivolumab came after both trial sequences. Here is what the overall study found, with its caveats: Validation of the response-prediction model combining TCR metrics and mutation burden is needed in larger, independent patient cohorts.

As encoded in the germline V gene, CDR1 is MDHEN while CDR2 is SYDVKM. V lost 6 bases and J lost 3 bases, and the count of bases not matched to a germline gene is 15. The CDR3 runs 17 amino acids, cysteine and phenylalanine included. The DNA shown is the 51-base CDR3, in frame from base 1. Read against the paper, the sample's treatment or condition label means: randomized to nivolumab then ipilimumab (arm A) or the reverse (arm B). None of the trial patients had been given prior DNA-damaging chemotherapy. Live CD3+CD8+ cells negative for CD19 and CD56 were sorted from thawed PBMCs on a FACS Aria II flow cytometer. Samples were obtained from patients with melanoma enrolled in CheckMate 064, a randomized, open-label phase II trial of sequential checkpoint blockade. Peripheral blood mononuclear cells were obtained through leukapheresis, purified using Ficoll-Paque, and frozen in human serum containing approximately 9.5% DMSO. Immediately after sorting, the purity of sorted blood CD3+CD8+ cells was verified to be >98%, after which DNA was extracted.

Recombination connected TRBV28 to TRBJ2-7, with 9 bases aligning to TRBD1. The receptor's source is a human donor with melanoma. The sample consisted of CD8+ T cells sorted from blood (inferred from file names), taken from a patient given nivolumab and ipilimumab in sequence. The DNA sequence follows: TGTGCCAGCAGGACGGGACAGGGAGTCTTCTTCCTCTACGAGCAGTACTTC. The resulting protein is CASRTGQGVFFLYEQYF.